The TCR beta chain described here comes from a study of Ad26.COV2.S vaccination and SARS-CoV-2 variants. Study-level points and caveats: Placebo recipients had lower spike-specific TCR breadth than vaccine recipients.

The treatment here: some 19 received Ad26.COV2.S at low or high dose, single or two shots; about 5 received placebo; per-sample allocation not given. Specimens were obtained on day 63 following the first vaccine or placebo injection. The table lists this clone with a few counts. Its antigen is unidentified. Trimming cost V 2 bases and J 3 bases; bases outside gene matches: 1. The CDR3 contains 15 residues. Germline V lookup: CDR1 KGHSH, CDR2 LQKENI. The repertoire was sequenced with immunoSEQ multiplex PCR; TCRdb's copy has only in-frame clones and lacks some. The table has 200,000 to 300,000 clones, 88% seen once; the top ten hold about 10%.

This material consisted of peripheral blood, taken in a trial of Ad26.COV2.S vaccine versus placebo. V is TRBV18 and J is TRBJ1-5; 10 positions match TRBD1. The sequence was collected from a person aged 18-65 years who received the Ad26.COV2.S COVID-19 vaccine or a placebo. CDR3 sequence: CASSPDRGPNQPQHF. The CDR3 DNA is TGTGCCAGCTCACCAGACAGGGGGCCCAATCAGCCCCAGCATTTT.